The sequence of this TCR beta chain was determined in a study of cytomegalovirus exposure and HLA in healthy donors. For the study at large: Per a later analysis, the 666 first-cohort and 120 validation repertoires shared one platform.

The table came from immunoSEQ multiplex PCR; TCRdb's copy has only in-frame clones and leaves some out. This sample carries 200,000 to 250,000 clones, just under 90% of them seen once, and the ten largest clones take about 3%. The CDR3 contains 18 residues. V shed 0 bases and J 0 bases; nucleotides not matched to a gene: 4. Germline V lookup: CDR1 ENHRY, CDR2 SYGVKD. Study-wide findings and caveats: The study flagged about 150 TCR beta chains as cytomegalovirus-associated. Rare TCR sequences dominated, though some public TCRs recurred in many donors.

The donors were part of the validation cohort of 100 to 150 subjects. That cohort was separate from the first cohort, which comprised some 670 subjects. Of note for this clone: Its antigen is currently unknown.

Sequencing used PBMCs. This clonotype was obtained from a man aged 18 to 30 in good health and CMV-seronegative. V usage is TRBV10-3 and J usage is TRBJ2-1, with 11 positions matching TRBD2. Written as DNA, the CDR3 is TGTGCCATCAGTGAGTCAACTAGCGGGAGCGGCTCCTACAATGAGCAGTTCTTC. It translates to CAISESTSGSGSYNEQFF.